These T cell receptor beta chains were read from a single sample in a study of blood T cell repertoires in COVID-19. Measured with immunoSEQ multiplex PCR; TCRdb has only the in-frame clones, and not every one. Of about 200,000 clones in the sample, roughly 88% were seen once. Sequencing was carried out using peripheral blood. Receptor source: a human donor in a cohort sampled during active COVID-19. CDR3s include the opening cysteine and the closing phenylalanine or tryptophan. D genes are given only for firm matches. The size entry is marked missing in some rows and otherwise reads once, few, many or a size class.

>TRBD2|TRBJ2-5|TRBV11-2|NA
CASSSGLAGGETQYF
TGTGCCAGCAGCTCGGGACTAGCGGGAGGCGAGACCCAGTACTTC
>NA|TRBJ1-4|TRBV27|few
CASSLFGRSNEKLFF
TGTGCCAGCAGTTTATTCGGTCGGTCTAATGAAAAACTGTTTTTT
>TRBD2|TRBJ2-5|TRBV5-1|NA
CASSLDGGLAGVSETQYF
TGCGCCAGCAGCTTGGATGGTGGGCTAGCGGGAGTGTCAGAGACCCAGTACTTC
>NA|TRBJ2-7|TRBV3-1/TRBV3-2|NA
CASSQVGSSYEQYF
TGTGCCAGCAGCCAAGTCGGTAGCAGCTACGAGCAGTACTTC
>NA|TRBJ2-7|TRBV2|NA
CASSEGTGAYEQYF
TGTGCCAGCAGTGAAGGGACTGGCGCCTACGAGCAGTACTTC
>NA|TRBJ2-5|TRBV9|NA
CASSQTGETQYF
TGTGCCAGCAGCCAAACCGGGGAGACCCAGTACTTC
>TRBD2|TRBJ2-5|TRBV7-2|NA
CASSLWIAGDETQYF
TGTGCCAGCAGCTTATGGATAGCGGGAGATGAGACCCAGTACTTC
>TRBD2|TRBJ2-3|TRBV6-5|NA
CASSYSVGGTQYF
TGTGCCAGCAGTTACTCGGTCGGGGGGACGCAGTATTTT
>NA|TRBJ2-7|TRBV28|many
CASSTPVQAYEQYF
TGTGCCAGCAGTACCCCCGTTCAGGCCTACGAGCAGTACTTC
>TRBD1|TRBJ1-2|TRBV5-1|NA
CASSDRGQVYGYTF
TGCGCCAGCAGCGACAGGGGGCAGGTTTATGGCTACACCTTC
>NA|TRBJ2-5|TRBV7-2|NA
CASSWGLTAETQYF
TGTGCCAGCAGCTGGGGACTTACCGCGGAGACCCAGTACTTC
>NA|TRBJ2-6|TRBV7-8|NA
CASSWGLVGGESSGANVLTF
TGTGCCAGCAGCTGGGGACTTGTCGGAGGGGAATCCTCTGGGGCCAACGTCCTGACTTTC
>TRBD1|TRBJ1-2|TRBV18|NA
CASSPGTGANYGYTF
TGTGCCAGCTCACCTGGGACAGGGGCCAACTATGGCTACACCTTC
>TRBD2|TRBJ2-1|TRBV4-2|NA
CASSQDGTSGPYNEQFF
TGTGCCAGCAGCCAAGATGGGACTAGCGGACCCTACAATGAGCAGTTCTTC
>NA|TRBJ2-7|TRBV19|NA
CASSIAGVGEQYF
TGTGCCAGTAGTATCGCAGGGGTAGGCGAGCAGTACTTC
>TRBD2|TRBJ2-1|TRBV11-2|NA
CASSLLAGTDEQFF
TGTGCCAGCAGCTTACTAGCGGGAACGGATGAGCAGTTCTTC
>TRBD1|TRBJ1-2|TRBV27|NA
CASSPGQGKGPGTF
TGTGCCAGCAGTCCCGGACAGGGGAAGGGGCCGGGCACCTTC
>TRBD2|TRBJ2-7|TRBV27|NA
CASSTRLATGSYEQYF
TGTGCCAGCAGTACCCGACTAGCGACCGGATCCTACGAGCAGTACTTC
>TRBD2|TRBJ2-3|TRBV28|NA
CASSLFRLAGGQTDTQYF
TGTGCCAGCAGTTTATTCCGACTAGCGGGAGGTCAAACAGATACGCAGTATTTT
>TRBD2|TRBJ2-7|TRBV4-1|NA
CASSHYGTSGSYEQYF
TGCGCCAGCAGCCATTATGGGACTAGCGGGAGTTACGAGCAGTACTTC
>TRBD1|TRBJ2-5|TRBV27|NA
CASSKQGRIETQYF
TGTGCCAGCAGCAAACAGGGGCGGATAGAGACCCAGTACTTC
>TRBD1|TRBJ2-1|TRBV4-2|NA
CASSQPGTGDNEQFF
TGTGCCAGCAGCCAGCCTGGGACAGGAGACAATGAGCAGTTCTTC
>TRBD2|TRBJ2-3|TRBV10-2|NA
CASSHLGRANTDTQYF
TGCGCCAGCAGCCATCTCGGGAGGGCGAACACAGATACGCAGTATTTT
>TRBD2|TRBJ2-3|TRBV6-5|NA
CASTYSGARSDTQYF
TGTGCCAGCACCTACAGCGGGGCGAGATCAGATACGCAGTATTTT